This TCR beta chain was obtained from a study of T-cell memory formation after mild COVID-19. Each CDR3 protein gets one entry after TCRdb re-called the 5' RACE reads with MiXCR. The repertoire holds 100,000 to 150,000 distinct CDR3 sequences, with about 5.9% as singletons. Germline lookup yields CDR1 MNHNY and CDR2 SVGAGI (reference sequence). This CDR3 contains 13 residues. Trimming cost V 5 bases and J 8 bases, with 13 bases left between them. This clonotype was recorded many times. The source is an adult woman who had mild COVID-19 (a few samples of this study predate the infection). Cell type and time point are not known. The genes are TRBV6-6 and TRBJ2-1; D may match TRBD1 or TRBD2 (7 bases each). The sequenced material came from PBMCs or a T cell subset sorted from them (not recorded which). The CDR3 protein is CASSKTGRDEQFF. The CDR3 DNA sequence: TGTGCCAGCAGTAAGACAGGGAGGGATGAGCAGTTCTTC.